The 15 T cell receptor beta chains given below trace back to one sample, sequenced in a study of patients and donors after allogeneic stem cell transplantation. MiXCR was run by TCRdb on the RT-PCR reads, yielding one entry per CDR3 protein. The sample has about 960,000 distinct CDR3 sequences, about 20% seen once. Source material: blood, either unsorted or a sorted T cell fraction (not recorded which). The receptors here all came from a human donor who was either an allogeneic HSCT recipient or a stem cell or donor lymphocyte infusion donor (not recorded which). It is not recorded whose cells these are; they may come from a transplant donor.

The V and J genes are TRBV10-3 and TRBJ2-3; 11 bases line up with TRBD2. The trim removed 6 bases at V and 6 bases at J, leaving 8 bases unmatched. The CDR3 is 15 residues long. Germline V gene lookup returns CDR1 ENHRY and CDR2 SYGVKD. Written as DNA, the CDR3 is TGTGCCATCAGAGCTACTAGCGGGGGAGGTGATACGCAGTATTTT. Amino acids: CAIRATSGGGDTQYF.

The V gene is TRBV4-1, the J gene TRBJ2-5; TRBD2 matches 7 bases. This CDR3 is built from 17 residues. V shed 3 bases and J 0 bases; nucleotides not matched to a gene: 10. Germline assignment: CDR1 MGHRA and CDR2 YSYEKL. CDR3 sequence reads: CASSQKGEGGDQETQYF. The CDR3 nucleotides are TGCGCCAGCAGCCAGAAAGGGGAGGGAGGGGACCAAGAGACCCAGTACTTC.

This clonotype was detected only once. The CDR3 protein is CASSYSGTSFETQYF. CDR3 bases: TGTGCCAGCAGTTACTCCGGGACTAGCTTTGAGACCCAGTACTTC. This sequence joins TRBV6-5 and TRBJ2-5; 9 bases line up with TRBD2. The CDR3 spans 15 residues. V shed 0 bases and J 5 bases; nucleotides not matched to a gene: 4. Germline lookup yields CDR1 MNHEY and CDR2 SVGAGI.

The chain employs TRBV10-3 and TRBJ2-5, with D maybe TRBD1 (5 bases). The ends were cut back, 5 bases at V and 2 bases at J, with 21 bases in the middle. The CDR3 length is 17 residues. Looked up from germline, CDR1 is ENHRY and CDR2 is SYGVKD. CDR3 in DNA: TGTGCCATCAGTAAACAAGGGGCTACTAAGAGTCAAGAGACCCAGTACTTC. Its protein is CAISKQGATKSQETQYF.

To note about this clonotype: The junction and the germline gene differ at one end; a read error may be behind it. This chain uses TRBV20-1 with TRBJ2-3, with D unresolved. Germline V gene data show CDR1 as DFQATT and CDR2 as SNEGSKA (reference sequence). This CDR3 is built from 10 residues. The CDR3 region has the DNA TGCAGTGCTAGCAGAGATACGCAGTATTTT. Protein product: CSASRDTQYF.

This chain joins TRBV13 and TRBJ1-1, with 9 nucleotides matching TRBD1. This CDR3 contains 16 residues. The V and J ends lost 4 bases and 10 bases, in that order; junction bases with no gene match: 16. Germline V gene lookup returns CDR1 PRHDT and CDR2 FYEKMQ (reference sequence). The CDR3 region is CASSSRGQGRLHGAFF. CDR3 nucleotide sequence: TGTGCCAGCAGCTCTAGGGGACAGGGTCGTTTGCATGGAGCTTTCTTT.

This chain links TRBV2 with TRBJ2-1; a weak D match, TRBD2 (5 bases). V dropped 1 base and J dropped 3 bases, with 10 bases sitting between them. The CDR3 has 15 amino acids. CDR1 is SNHLY, CDR2 FYNNEI, per germline. CDR3 region: CASSEGGGLYNEQFF. DNA of the CDR3: TGTGCCAGCAGTGAAGGTGGAGGTCTCTACAATGAGCAGTTCTTC.

Only a few counts were recorded for this clonotype. The rearrangement uses TRBV5-1 and TRBJ2-7; 9 bases fit TRBD1. Germline lookup yields CDR1 SGHRS and CDR2 YFSETQ. The CDR3 has 14 residues. Germline trimming cut 3 bases from V and 5 bases from J; bases unmatched to any gene: 6. CDR3 in DNA: TGCGCCAGCAGCTATGGGACAGGGAAGGACGAGCAGTACTTC. Encoded protein: CASSYGTGKDEQYF.

The chain carries TRBV3-1 and TRBJ2-7; unclear D gene. The CDR3 runs to 13 residues. V lost 4 bases and J lost 2, with 9 bases in between. Germline CDR1 reads LGHDT; CDR2 reads YNNKEL (reference sequence). The DNA of the CDR3 is TGTGCCAGCAGCCCTACATTAACCTACGAGCAGTACTTC. Residues: CASSPTLTYEQYF.

The chain links TRBV29-1 to TRBJ1-2; 7 bases align to TRBD1. The CDR3 contains 12 residues. V trimming: 4 bases; J trimming: 7 bases; junction bases outside the gene matches: 6. Germline V gives CDR1 SQVTM, CDR2 ANQGSEA. CDR3 DNA sequence: TGCAGCGTTGGTAGACAGGGAGGTGGCTACACCTTC. This translates into CSVGRQGGGYTF.

In this sample, this clonotype turned up a few times. V is TRBV15 and J is TRBJ1-6; the D gene is possibly TRBD1 (6 bases). Germline V lookup: CDR1 LNHNV, CDR2 YYDKDF (reference sequence). V lost 5 bases and J 6 bases, leaving 8 bases between the germline ends. The CDR3 is 13 residues long. CDR3 in amino acids: CATSGQSNSPLHF. The CDR3 DNA is TGTGCCACCAGCGGACAGAGTAATTCACCCCTCCACTTT.

This clonotype was picked up a small number of times. The gene calls are TRBV6-5 and TRBJ2-7; 11 nucleotides agree with TRBD2. Germline V gene sequence: CDR1 MNHEY, CDR2 SVGAGI. Unmatched junction bases numbered 1, after V lost 0 bases and J lost 3 bases. The CDR3 sequence is 15 residues long. DNA of the CDR3: TGTGCCAGCAGTTACTCGCTAGCGGGAGGCTACGAGCAGTACTTC. It encodes CASSYSLAGGYEQYF.

This clonotype came up a few times. The chain joins TRBV12-3 or TRBV12-4 to TRBJ1-1; 7 positions match TRBD1. V was pared by 6 bases and J by 1 base, with 8 bases of the junction left unmatched. There are 15 residues in the CDR3. The CDR3 protein is CASRRDGQANTEAFF. The CDR3 region has the DNA TGTGCCAGCAGGAGAGACGGACAGGCGAACACTGAAGCTTTCTTT.

This clonotype was found a few times. The chain links TRBV7-2 to TRBJ1-5, with no clear D. The V end was cut by 5 bases, the J end by 5 bases, with 10 bases between. CDR3 length: 13 residues. Germline assignment: CDR1 SGHTA and CDR2 FQGNSA. The CDR3 is CASSTRRHQPQHF. DNA of the CDR3: TGTGCCAGCAGCACTAGACGGCATCAGCCCCAGCATTTT. Looking up the rest from reference TRBV7-2 and TRBJ1-5 gives the full variable domain: GAGVSQSPSNKVTEKGKDVELRCDPISGHTALYWYRQSLGQGLEFLIYFQGNSAPDKSGLPSDRFSAERTGGSVSTLTIQRTQQEDSAVYLCASSTRRHQPQHFGDGTRLSIL.

This clonotype was seen a handful of times. The rearrangement uses TRBV20-1 and TRBJ2-7, with a possible D match to TRBD1 (6 bases). Trimming removed 6 bases from V and 3 bases from J, with 18 bases in between. Germline V lookup: CDR1 DFQATT, CDR2 SNEGSKA (reference sequence). The CDR3 length is 14 residues. In DNA, the CDR3 is TGCAGTGCCTTTACAGGGTTTGAGTACTACGAGCAGTACTTC. Encoded protein: CSAFTGFEYYEQYF.